This entry lists 6 T cell receptor beta chains sequenced from one sample in a study of identical twins. TCRdb reprocessed the 5' RACE reads via MiXCR and lists one record per CDR3 protein. Of hundreds of thousands of distinct CDR3 sequences in the sample, 15% to 20% are singletons; the top ten hold approximately 14%. Separately, the same data were catalogued under a study of T cells expressing NK-cell markers.

Input material: PBMCs. These receptors originate from a woman younger than 35 in good health.

This clonotype has a handful of counts. The CDR3, as DNA: TGTGCCAGCTCACCTCTCAGGGTCCATGGGGCCAACGTCCTGACTTTC. Amino acids: CASSPLRVHGANVLTF. The rearrangement links TRBV18 to TRBJ2-6; perhaps TRBD1 as D (5 bases). This CDR3 contains 16 residues. V shed 3 bases and J shed 3 bases, with 12 bases lying between them. Per the germline V gene, CDR1 is KGHSH and CDR2 is LQKENI.

The chain has TRBV2 and TRBJ2-7; 10 bases match TRBD2. The V gene's germline CDR1 is SNHLY and CDR2 FYNNEI. V lost 7 bases, J lost 6 bases, and 6 bases stayed unmatched. The CDR3 totals 13 residues. The CDR3 bases are TGTGCCAGCAAGAGCGGGAGGGCCGGCGAGCAGTACTTC. This gives the protein CASKSGRAGEQYF.

The table lists this clonotype with many counts. The chain is built from TRBV7-6 and TRBJ2-3, with D uncertain. Germline assignment: CDR1 SGHVS and CDR2 FNYEAQ. Trimming pared 1 base from V and 1 base from J, leaving 9 bases between. CDR3 size: 15 residues. CDR3 sequence (DNA): TGTGCCAGCAGCTTAGTTGGATGGGGCACAGATACGCAGTATTTT. It yields the protein CASSLVGWGTDTQYF.

The J gene is TRBJ2-2, the V gene TRBV20-1, with 9 bases fitting TRBD2. J lost 4 bases, V lost 0 bases, and 12 bases had no gene match. The CDR3 runs 18 residues. Germline CDR1 is DFQATT and CDR2 is SNEGSKA (reference sequence). CDR3 protein: CSARDHAPQRGATGELFF. The DNA for the CDR3 is TGCAGTGCTAGAGATCATGCCCCCCAGCGGGGGGCCACCGGGGAGCTGTTTTTT.

This clonotype was observed a handful of times. The V call is TRBV27, the J call TRBJ2-7; 8 bases match TRBD2. The V and J ends lost 7 bases and 5 bases, in that order; junction bases with no gene match: 16. CDR1 and CDR2 (germline): MNHEY, SMNVEV (reference sequence). This CDR3 comprises 16 residues. Here the CDR3 reads CASTHLFRAGVHEQYF. CDR3 nucleotide sequence: TGTGCCAGCACCCACCTTTTCCGAGCGGGAGTGCACGAGCAGTACTTC.

This clonotype was recorded at least ten times. V usage is TRBV12-3 or TRBV12-4 and J usage is TRBJ1-5; D is undetermined. CDR3 length: 14 residues. V was shortened by 5 bases and J by 2 bases, with 10 bases between the two germline ends. Here the CDR3 DNA reads TGTGCCAGCAGTACCCGTTCCGGCAATCAGCCCCAGCATTTT. Its protein product is CASSTRSGNQPQHF.